Given below is one T cell receptor (beta chain) in context. The target of this receptor is not known. Per-base qualities were not stored, and no clone one base away is much larger. These data come from a study of CD4 T cells in relation to SARS-CoV-2 and coronaviruses (dated by TCRdb to the early 2020s). With regard to the full study: In the ViraFEST assay, PBMCs were cultured with antigen for under twelve days, after which TCR beta CDR3s were sequenced to identify antigen-specific clonal expansions. Samples from a few pre-COVID donors and the naive versus memory experiments were sequenced with the Adaptive Biotechnologies TCR-sequencing kit; other data were Illumina-based. HLA restriction was mapped for shared crossreactive spike epitopes using patient-derived lymphoblastoid cell lines. An HIV-1 Nef peptide pool or a culture without peptide was used as the negative reference condition. The study assessed, at the TCR clonotype level, memory CD4+ T cell crossreactivity between SARS-CoV-2 and common cold coronavirus spike proteins. Expansion assays from other donors in the study were sequenced with a different, Illumina-based TCR-beta assay.

The CDR3, cysteine through phenylalanine, is 14 amino acids long. This entry keeps only the CDR3 DNA: 42 bases, framed from base 1. Clipping removes 0 bases from V and 4 bases from J, with 2 as the unmatched junction base count. From a lookup of the germline V gene, CDR1 and CDR2 are SGDLS and YYNGEE. Receptor amplification or capture employed the immunoSEQ multiplex PCR assay. For the original study's pipeline: During preprocessing, nonproductive sequences were discarded, as were any CDR3s that did not begin with C, did not end with F or W, or were shorter than 7 amino acids. Antigen-specific clonotypes were called with the MANAFEST web app, based on expansion relative to reference and other culture wells. A clone counted as positive if significantly expanded in 2 of 3 replicate wells versus the reference culture at FDR below 0.05. A further requirement for positive clones was significant expansion compared with all other tandem wells, along with an odds ratio above 5. Pairwise Levenshtein distance, computed with the stringdist R package after three terminal residues were trimmed from each end, was used as the measure of CDR3 homology. This is the immuneACCESS table as TCRdb keeps it, with only in-frame sequences that have V and J called. A part of the clones is gone; compared with another copy, unresolved V genes explain less than half, and the rest is unexplained. The DNA gave D and trimming, while V, J and clone size come from that table. This sample lists some 28,000 clones; around three quarters were detected once. The ten top clones hold roughly 25% of the sample.

CD4+ T cells from unexposed donors were collected before the COVID-19 pandemic (2011-2018). After 10 to 11 days of culture, CD4+ T cells were isolated with the EasySep CD4+ T cell isolation kit. As cell numbers permitted, CD4+ T cells from unexposed donors were tested for reactivity to SARS-CoV-2 S and N and to four common cold coronavirus spike pools. Each well held roughly 2.1 million PBMCs cultured in IMDM containing approximately 5% human AB serum and around 10 IU/ml IL-2. Half of the culture medium was replaced with fresh IL-2-containing medium on days 3 and 7. Triplicate replicate wells were generally used for each peptide culture condition. The leukapheresis product used for the unexposed donors was purchased from a commercial source. Ficoll-Paque PLUS gradient centrifugation was used to isolate PBMCs from either whole blood or leukapheresis product. PBMCs were either cryopreserved at -140°C or used fresh in the expansion assay. The QIAamp Micro DNA Kit was used to extract genomic DNA from the CD4+ T cells.

Results the study describes overall, beyond this receptor: Small numbers of patients and of tested TCRs limited the study. Significantly weaker SARS-CoV-2-driven expansion was shown by crossreactive clones than by monoreactive clones, consistent with antigenic imprinting. Memory CD4+ clonotypes crossrecognizing SARS-CoV-2 and at least one common cold coronavirus spike were found in 60% to 70% of donors. Crossreactivity analysis centred on spike protein, so crossreactivity against other viral proteins was not assessed. No donor contributed both pre-pandemic and post-infection samples, which limited tracing the source of pre-existing responses.

The receptor was derived from a human donor in good health. Sequencing was done on a sample of CD4+ T cells from PBMCs, cultured in vitro. This receptor chain uses TRBV9 and TRBJ1-1, with TRBD1 matching 8 junction bases. The CDR3 corresponds to CASSVEQGGTEAFF. The DNA sequence reads TGTGCCAGCAGCGTAGAACAGGGGGGCACTGAAGCTTTCTTT.